These 11 T cell receptor beta chains were sequenced from one sample in a study of PD-L1 blockade in urothelial cancer. Here immunoSEQ multiplex PCR was the method, and the copy in TCRdb shows in-frame clones only, minus some. The repertoire consists of some 51,000 clones, with around 90% occurring once and the leading ten covering 2% to 3%. Time point noted: peripheral blood 6 weeks after treatment start. This specimen was PBMCs, taken around atezolizumab (anti-PD-L1) treatment. The source of these receptors is a man in his sixties with urothelial cancer.

The chain combines TRBV28 with TRBJ2-7; TRBD2 agrees at 11 bases. Trimming removed 2 bases from V and 2 bases from J; junction bases left unmatched: 5. Germline V gene data show CDR1 as MDHEN and CDR2 as SYDVKM. CDR3 length: 16 residues. The CDR3 reads CASSLGTSGSTYEQYF. The CDR3 nucleotides read TGTGCCAGCAGTTTAGGTACTAGCGGGAGTACCTACGAGCAGTACTTC.

The V and J genes are TRBV4-1 and TRBJ1-3; 8 bases fit TRBD1. Germline lookup yields CDR1 MGHRA and CDR2 YSYEKL. The J segment lost 0 bases and the V segment lost 6 bases, leaving 4 bases of the junction unmatched. The CDR3 covers 15 residues. DNA of the CDR3: TGCGCCAGCAGTCCTACAGGGGGCTCTGGAAACACCATATATTTT. Translation gives CASSPTGGSGNTIYF.

In nucleotides, the CDR3 is TGTGCCAGCAGCTCCTTACAGGGGGCAGGCGAGACCCAGTACTTC. Protein sequence: CASSSLQGAGETQYF. The rearrangement uses TRBV7-7 and TRBJ2-5; 9 positions agree with TRBD1. Germline V gene sequence: CDR1 SSHAT, CDR2 FNYEAQ (reference sequence). This CDR3 is 15 amino acids long. V trimming: 4 bases; J trimming: 5 bases; junction bases outside the gene matches: 8.

The V gene is TRBV19, the J gene TRBJ2-5; possibly TRBD2 for D (6 bases). The CDR3 runs 16 residues. Per germline, CDR1 LNHDA and CDR2 SQIVND (reference sequence). The V gene lost 2 bases and the J gene lost 4 bases, with 17 bases spanning the gap. CDR3 DNA: TGTGCCAGTAGTATACAAGGCAGGGAGGCAGCAGAGACCCAGTACTTC. Its translation is CASSIQGREAAETQYF.

V is TRBV11-2 and J is TRBJ2-1, with 7 bases lining up with TRBD1. Germline CDR1 SGHAT, CDR2 FQNNGV. The CDR3 sequence is 13 residues long. The CDR3 DNA is TGTGCGGAGCAGGGACAGACATACAATGAGCAGTTCTTC. It is translated as CAEQGQTYNEQFF.

The genes are TRBV29-1 and TRBJ2-7; D perhaps matches TRBD1 (5 bases). CDR1 is SQVTM and CDR2 is ANQGSEA in the germline V gene. The CDR3 consists of 13 residues. V was pared by 3 bases and J by 3 bases, with 12 bases between. Written as DNA, the CDR3 is TGCAGCGTTGACGGGCAGGGAAACTACGAGCAGTACTTC. It yields the protein CSVDGQGNYEQYF.

The chain has TRBV19 and TRBJ2-3, with TRBD2 matching 9 bases. The CDR3 loop spans 16 amino acids. V lost 5 bases to trimming and J lost 2 bases; unmatched junction nucleotides: 8. Germline-derived CDR1 and CDR2 are LNHDA and SQIVND (reference sequence). CDR3 DNA sequence: TGTGCCAGTAGTTCCAGCGGGAGGCCCCACACAGATACGCAGTATTTT. It is translated as CASSSSGRPHTDTQYF.

The chain links TRBV11-3 to TRBJ2-5; tentatively, D is TRBD2 (6 bases). CDR1 SGHNT and CDR2 YENEEA come from the germline V gene. The CDR3 is 16 residues long. Trimming left V 1 base short and J 2 bases short, with 14 bases between. The CDR3 nucleotides are TGTGCCAGCAGCTTAGGGCTAGCTGCGGGGCAAGAGACCCAGTACTTC. Residues: CASSLGLAAGQETQYF.

The chain recombines TRBV5-1 with TRBJ2-7; no firm D call. Trimming removed 4 bases at V and 0 bases at J, with 5 bases between. The CDR3 spans 12 residues. Germline-derived CDR1 and CDR2 are SGHRS and YFSETQ. CDR3 amino acids: CASSGPSYEQYF. The CDR3 DNA reads TGCGCCAGCAGCGGCCCCTCCTACGAGCAGTACTTC.

The rearrangement joins TRBV5-1 to TRBJ1-1; no definite D call. Germline-derived CDR1 and CDR2 are SGHRS and YFSETQ. This CDR3 has 15 amino acids. Trimming stripped 3 bases from V and 0 bases from J, with 12 bases between. In DNA, the CDR3 is TGCGCCAGCAGCTACGGTGGACTCTTGAACACTGAAGCTTTCTTT. Translation: CASSYGGLLNTEAFF. Full variable domain (missing parts from reference TRBV5-1 and TRBJ1-1): KAGVTQTPRYLIKTRGQQVTLSCSPISGHRSVSWYQQTPGQGLQFLFEYFSETQRNKGNFPGRFSGRQFSNSRSEMNVSTLELGDSALYLCASSYGGLLNTEAFFGQGTRLTVV.

This clone was seen only a few times. The chain joins TRBV19 to TRBJ1-5, with D perhaps matching TRBD1 (6 bases). Germline V CDR1 and CDR2: LNHDA, SQIVND (reference sequence). V was clipped by 6 bases and J by 4 bases, with 19 bases between them. The CDR3 covers 16 residues. The CDR3 sequence is CASRMRGGGENQPQHF. For the CDR3, the DNA is TGTGCCAGTAGAATGAGAGGGGGTGGGGAAAATCAGCCCCAGCATTTT.